A single sample gave rise to the 23 T cell receptor beta chains below, sequenced in a study of blood T cells in healthy people across ages. A second PCR, run for roughly 7 to 12 cycles, used a sample-barcoded 5' primer plus a J-beta primer mix. Each CDR3 protein gets one entry after TCRdb re-called the 5' RACE reads with MiXCR. Seen here are hundreds of thousands of distinct CDR3 sequences, about 30% observed once, and the top ten hold 15% to 18%. The material sequenced was blood. These receptor sequences come from a woman of 80 years or more in good health.

This clonotype was observed at least ten times. Written as DNA, the CDR3 is TGCAGTGCTAGAGGGGACAGTGGGAACTATGGCTACACCTTC. This translates into CSARGDSGNYGYTF. The gene calls are TRBV20-1 and TRBJ1-2; TRBD1 agrees at 7 bases. The germline CDR1 and CDR2 sequences are DFQATT and SNEGSKA (reference sequence). V shed 1 base, J shed 2 bases, and the junction held 4 bases outside the gene matches. CDR3 length equals 14 residues.

This clonotype occurred many times. CDR3 protein: CASSLGTAGNYTF. The DNA for the CDR3 is TGTGCCAGCAGTTTGGGGACGGCGGGTAACTACACCTTC. The chain links TRBV12-3 or TRBV12-4 to TRBJ1-2; possible D gene TRBD1, 5 bases. V gave up 3 bases and J gave up 10 bases, with 15 bases separating them. This CDR3 region has 13 residues.

As concerns this clonotype: A read error is possible here, since a much larger clone lies one base away. V gene TRBV7-3 combines with J gene TRBJ1-1; 8 bases are shared with TRBD1. The CDR3 has 15 residues. The germline gives CDR1 SGHTA, CDR2 FQGTGA. The CDR3 is CVSSLRTGIDTEAFF. CDR3 bases: TGTGTCAGCAGCTTACGGACAGGGATTGACACTGAAGCTTTCTTT.

This clonotype was detected many times. The rearrangement uses TRBV12-3 or TRBV12-4 and TRBJ2-2, with D possibly being TRBD1 or TRBD2 (5 bases each). The CDR3 loop spans 16 amino acids. V lost 6 bases and J lost 0, with 14 bases in between. The CDR3 region has the DNA TGTGCCAGCAGCCAAGGGACGCCTGCGAACACCGGGGAGCTGTTTTTT. This sequence encodes CASSQGTPANTGELFF.

This clonotype was observed at least ten times. The chain employs TRBV7-2 and TRBJ1-2; no definite D call. With 1 base removed from V and 5 bases from J, the gap between germline ends came to 2 bases. The V gene's germline CDR1 is SGHTA and CDR2 FQGNSA. There are 11 residues in the CDR3. CDR3 sequence (DNA): TGTGCCAGCAGCTTAGTTTATGGCTACACCTTC. Protein product: CASSLVYGYTF.

This clonotype was seen at least ten times. The chain recombines TRBV6-6 with TRBJ1-6, with 8 bases matching TRBD1. Germline V CDR1 and CDR2: MNHNY, SVGAGI (reference sequence). There are 15 residues in the CDR3. J lost 3 bases, V lost 2 bases, and 0 bases had no gene match. The CDR3 DNA is TGTGCCAGCAGTTACGGGACAGGCTATAATTCACCCCTCCACTTT. This codes for CASSYGTGYNSPLHF.

This rearrangement joins TRBV19 to TRBJ1-1; no firm D call. The V end was cut by 1 base, the J end by 1 base, with 16 bases between. This CDR3 region has 17 residues. Germline CDR1 and CDR2: LNHDA and SQIVND (reference sequence). The CDR3 DNA is TGTGCCAGTAGTATAGGGCGGCGCCGACGTAAGAACACTGAAGCTTTCTTT. This translates into CASSIGRRRRKNTEAFF.

CDR3 sequence (DNA): TGTGCCAGCAGTTCACCGGGACAGGACGCCTACGAGCAGTACTTC. Translation: CASSSPGQDAYEQYF. V and J are TRBV28 and TRBJ2-4; 8 bases are shared with TRBD1. The end of the DNA fits TRBJ2-7 better, so the J call may be wrong. Germline V CDR1 and CDR2: MDHEN, SYDVKM. The CDR3 has 15 residues.

This clonotype was recorded many times. The gene calls are TRBV15 and TRBJ1-5; TRBD1 agrees at 7 bases. Germline values: CDR1 LNHNV, CDR2 YYDKDF (reference sequence). CDR3 length: 20 amino acids. V dropped 4 bases and J dropped 3; count of bases not matched to a gene: 21. CDR3 sequence: CATSTRFKLGGTATNQPQHF. The CDR3 DNA sequence: TGTGCCACCAGCACAAGATTCAAACTCGGCGGGACAGCCACCAATCAGCCCCAGCATTTT.

This clonotype was observed many times. The chain recombines TRBV6-5 with TRBJ2-1; the D gene is possibly TRBD1 (6 bases). Between the trimmed V and J ends, which lost 5 bases and 5 bases, there was a span of 16 bases. Per germline, CDR1 MNHEY and CDR2 SVGAGI. CDR3 size: 15 residues. The CDR3: CASSPTGGPHNEQFF. The CDR3 bases are TGTGCCAGCAGTCCGACAGGCGGCCCCCACAATGAGCAGTTCTTC.

The chain couples TRBV6-1 to TRBJ2-3; 8 bases align to TRBD2. Germline assignment: CDR1 MNHNS and CDR2 SASEGT. V was clipped by 5 bases and J by 1 base; unmatched bases: 11. This CDR3 contains 17 residues. CDR3 coding DNA: TGTGCCAGCAGTCGCGCGGGGGGCGGGATCGGCACAGATACGCAGTATTTT. Translated, it gives CASSRAGGGIGTDTQYF.

J is TRBJ1-4 and V is TRBV6-5; the D gene is possibly TRBD1 (5 bases). V was trimmed by 5 bases and J by 8 bases, leaving 15 bases between them. The CDR3 loop spans 14 amino acids. The germline V gene encodes CDR1 MNHEY and CDR2 SVGAGI. The CDR3 DNA sequence: TGTGCCAGCAGTCATCAGGGCGGGGGAGAAAAACTGTTTTTT. Amino acid sequence: CASSHQGGGEKLFF.

J is TRBJ2-1 and V is TRBV9; 8 nucleotides line up with TRBD2. The V segment lost 2 bases and the J segment 7 bases; nucleotides outside the gene matches: 14. The CDR3 spans 17 residues. Per germline, CDR1 SGDLS and CDR2 YYNGEE. The chain's CDR3 is CASSVRGGGGSRNEQFF. DNA for the CDR3: TGTGCCAGCAGCGTTCGGGGCGGCGGGGGGTCGAGGAATGAGCAGTTCTTC.

There are many counts of this clonotype. V usage is TRBV18 and J usage is TRBJ1-4; D is ambiguous. Trimming removed 3 bases at V and 8 bases at J, with 13 bases between. Germline V gene lookup returns CDR1 KGHSH and CDR2 LQKENI. The CDR3 runs to 14 residues. The CDR3 sequence is CASSPDPAGEKLFF. CDR3 DNA: TGTGCCAGCTCACCCGACCCCGCGGGGGAAAAACTGTTTTTT. Drawing the rest from reference TRBV18 and TRBJ1-4, the complete variable domain is NAGVMQNPRHLVRRRGQEARLRCSPMKGHSHVYWYRQLPEEGLKFMVYLQKENIIDESGMPKERFSAEFPKEGPSILRIQQVVRGDSAAYFCASSPDPAGEKLFFGSGTQLSVL.

This clonotype was recorded many times. The chain couples TRBV7-9 to TRBJ2-4; TRBD2 aligns across 9 bases. TRBJ2-7 matches the DNA end more closely, so the J call is doubtful. The CDR3 extends over 15 amino acids. Germline CDR1 and CDR2: SEHNR and FQNEAQ (reference sequence). As DNA, the CDR3 is TGTGCCAGCAGCTCATTACTCTCTAGCGGGGCCGAGCAGTACTTC. Translated, it gives CASSSLLSSGAEQYF.

This chain links TRBV5-1 with TRBJ2-5; 8 bases align to TRBD2. The J segment lost 2 bases and the V segment lost 5 bases, leaving 14 bases of the junction unmatched. The V gene's germline CDR1 is SGHRS and CDR2 YFSETQ. The CDR3 has 17 residues. The CDR3 region is CASRSMGAGGLQETQYF. The CDR3 region has the DNA TGCGCCAGCAGATCGATGGGGGCGGGGGGTCTACAAGAGACCCAGTACTTC.

Concerning this clonotype itself: A read error is likely, as this CDR3 ends without the conserved phenylalanine or tryptophan. This chain uses TRBV27 with TRBJ2-6, with 8 bases aligning to TRBD1. Germline lookup yields CDR1 MNHEY and CDR2 SMNVEV (reference sequence). J gave up 0 bases and V 9 bases, and 4 bases lay outside the gene matches. This CDR3 has 15 amino acids. The DNA for the CDR3 is TGTGCCAGTAGGACAGGGATCTCTGGGGCCAACGTCCTGACTTGC. This codes for CASRTGISGANVLTC.

The chain recombines TRBV7-2 with TRBJ1-4; possible D gene TRBD1, 5 bases. Looked up from germline, CDR1 is SGHTA and CDR2 is FQGNSA. The CDR3 is 16 residues long. V lost 0 bases, J lost 8 bases, and 16 bases lay in between. The CDR3 bases are TGTGCCAGCAGCTTAGCGGGACCCCGAGCGGCGGAAAAACTGTTTTTT. Residues: CASSLAGPRAAEKLFF.

CDR3 coding DNA: TGCGCCAGCAGCTTGGGGCCGGGGACATCCGGGGCCCAGCATTTT. It specifies CASSLGPGTSGAQHF. V is TRBV5-1 and J is TRBJ1-5, with D perhaps TRBD1 (6 bases). Trimming removed 0 bases from V and 11 bases from J, with 18 bases in between. The length of the CDR3 is 15 residues. Germline values: CDR1 SGHRS, CDR2 YFSETQ.

The chain carries TRBV19 and TRBJ2-1; 14 positions agree with TRBD2. The CDR3 has 22 residues. Germline V gene data show CDR1 as LNHDA and CDR2 as SQIVND (reference sequence). Trimming cost V 8 bases and J 9 bases; bases outside gene matches: 30. CDR3 coding DNA: TGTGCCAGTCGAAACAGGGAGCGCGGGGGGACTAGCGGGGGTCTACCCCGCGGTGAGCAGTTCTTC. As protein: CASRNRERGGTSGGLPRGEQFF.

This clonotype was found many times. The chain carries TRBV11-2 and TRBJ2-7, with 7 bases that match TRBD1. With V trimmed by 4 bases and J by 2 bases, 8 bases remained unmatched. CDR3 size: 15 residues. Germline V lookup: CDR1 SGHAT, CDR2 FQNNGV. Here the CDR3 reads CASSSFTTGAYEQYF. The CDR3 bases are TGTGCCAGCAGCTCCTTCACCACAGGGGCCTACGAGCAGTACTTC. The whole variable domain, remainder taken from reference TRBV11-2 and TRBJ2-7, is EAGVAQSPRYKIIEKRQSVAFWCNPISGHATLYWYQQILGQGPKLLIQFQNNGVVDDSQLPKDRFSAERLKGVDSTLKIQPAKLEDSAVYLCASSSFTTGAYEQYFGPGTRLTVT.

This sequence joins TRBV27 and TRBJ1-1, with TRBD1 as a possible D gene (6 bases). Germline V lookup: CDR1 MNHEY, CDR2 SMNVEV (reference sequence). V gave up 3 bases and J gave up 1 base, with 9 bases separating them. The CDR3 consists of 14 residues. The CDR3 loop is CASSFSRGNTEAFF. CDR3 sequence (DNA): TGTGCCAGCAGTTTCTCCAGGGGGAACACTGAAGCTTTCTTT.

This clonotype was seen a few times. The rearrangement uses TRBV12-3 or TRBV12-4 and TRBJ1-1; 7 bases align to TRBD1. The length of the CDR3 is 18 residues. V dropped 10 bases and J dropped 0; count of bases not matched to a gene: 20. CDR3 protein: CATQGRTGHSHMNTEAFF. The CDR3 nucleotides are TGTGCCACCCAGGGGAGGACAGGTCACTCCCACATGAACACTGAAGCTTTCTTT.